Detailed here is one T cell receptor beta chain. The antigen it binds to is not known. No much larger clone exists at a distance of one base, and base qualities are not known. The collaborating institutions used their own protocols to collect whole blood in K2EDTA tubes. For TCRbeta analysis, collaborators shipped samples in one of three forms: frozen whole blood, isolated PBMCs, or DNA extracted from either of those sample types. This specimen belongs to a study of blood T cell repertoires in COVID-19 (dated by TCRdb to the early 2020s). Regarding the complete study: Samples covering the acute and convalescent phases of COVID-19 were provided by collaborators in the United States, Italy and Spain. Samples were obtained from the ongoing ImmuneRACE study (first 160 participants) and from 1,000 to 1,500 subjects provided by 6 global collaborators. The material from the prospective study consisted of cDNA or gDNA derived from T cells, B-cell-depleted T cells, or PBMCs. The repertoires were released in a freely available public database intended as a resource for research on the immune response to SARS-CoV-2. Subjects who had been exposed to COVID-19, were actively infected with it, or had recovered from it provided the deeply sampled blood TCRbeta repertoires that made up the dataset. The sample metadata nearly always contained a de-identified subject ID, COVID-19 status, age in years and sex. Where available, HLA class I and class II types were obtained from metadata supplied by the sample provider rather than from assay-based typing.

The CDR3 runs 15 residues from the cysteine to the phenylalanine. Kept here is only the CDR3 DNA, which spans 45 bases and is read in frame from base 1. Compared with germline, V lacks 2 bases and J lacks 4 bases; bases without a gene match: 6. The germline V gene (reference sequence) provides CDR1 LGHDT and CDR2 YNNKEL. TCRbeta CDR3 regions were amplified from genomic DNA by means of the immunoSEQ Assay, a bias-controlled multiplex PCR. The authors' pipeline ran thus. The number of nucleated cells in each sample was estimated by amplification of reference gene primers within the assay. Sequence reads were collapsed and filtered to measure the absolute abundance of every unique TCRbeta CDR3 rearrangement. For each sample, productive Simpson clonality was calculated as the square root of Simpson's diversity index across productive rearrangements. The table comes from immuneACCESS by way of TCRdb, which keeps in-frame sequences with V and J called. Part of the clones is missing from these tables; in studies checked, under half for an unresolved V gene and the rest for unknown reasons. The DNA gave D and trimming, while V, J and clone size come from that table. A total of more than 100,000 clones appear in this sample, approximately 89% of them only once. About a sixth of the sample goes to the ten largest clones.

Paper-wide results and their limitations: The quantity of clinical and demographic metadata differed by source and by participant and was supplied without curation.

The receptor was isolated from an elderly woman in a cohort sampled during active COVID-19. The chain is made from TRBV3-1 (or the pseudogene TRBV3-2) and TRBJ2-3, and 7 junction bases match TRBD2. The sequenced material came from peripheral blood. The DNA sequence is TGTGCCAGCAGCCAATGGGGCGGGAGAGCAGATACGCAGTATTTT. It specifies CASSQWGGRADTQYF.